This TCR beta chain was documented in a study of response to subunit inactivated influenza vaccine. Via MiXCR, TCRdb re-called the RT-PCR reads, giving one row per CDR3 protein. Among hundreds of thousands of distinct CDR3 sequences listed, 6.5% to 8% were seen once. V was cut by 8 bases and J by 3 bases, with 14 bases left in between. The CDR3 contains 13 residues. Germline V lookup: CDR1 MNHNY, CDR2 SVGAGI (reference sequence). Specimen: PBMCs from blood, collected around 25 months after vaccination. The receptor comes from a man in his fifties or sixties who received an inactivated influenza vaccine. The V call is TRBV6-6, the J call TRBJ2-7; no clear D gene. This CDR3 is CASALVGVYEQYF. CDR3 sequence (DNA): TGTGCCAGCGCTTTAGTAGGAGTCTACGAGCAGTACTTC.